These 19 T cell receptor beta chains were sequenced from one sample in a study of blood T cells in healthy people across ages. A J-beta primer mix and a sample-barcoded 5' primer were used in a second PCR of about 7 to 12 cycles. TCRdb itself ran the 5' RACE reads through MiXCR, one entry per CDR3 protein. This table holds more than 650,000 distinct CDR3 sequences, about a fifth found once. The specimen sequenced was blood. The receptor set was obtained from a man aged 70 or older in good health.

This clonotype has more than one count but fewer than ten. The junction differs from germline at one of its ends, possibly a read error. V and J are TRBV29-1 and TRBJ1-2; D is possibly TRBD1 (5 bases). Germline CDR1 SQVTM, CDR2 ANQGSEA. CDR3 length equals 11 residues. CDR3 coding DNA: TGCAGCGTTGAAGGGGGCGGGGGGAGCGCCTTC. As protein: CSVEGGGGSAF.

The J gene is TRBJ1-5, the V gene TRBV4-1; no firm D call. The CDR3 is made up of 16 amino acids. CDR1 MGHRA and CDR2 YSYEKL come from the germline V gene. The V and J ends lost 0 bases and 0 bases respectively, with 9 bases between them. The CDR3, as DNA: TGCGCCAGCAGCCAAGATCTAGTGTTTAGCAATCAGCCCCAGCATTTT. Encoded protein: CASSQDLVFSNQPQHF.

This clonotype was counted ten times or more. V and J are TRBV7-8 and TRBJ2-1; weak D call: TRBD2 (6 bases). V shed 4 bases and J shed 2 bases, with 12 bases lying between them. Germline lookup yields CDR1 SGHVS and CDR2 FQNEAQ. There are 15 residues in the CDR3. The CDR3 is CASSSGTSTYNEQFF. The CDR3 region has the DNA TGTGCCAGCAGCTCCGGGACTTCCACCTACAATGAGCAGTTCTTC.

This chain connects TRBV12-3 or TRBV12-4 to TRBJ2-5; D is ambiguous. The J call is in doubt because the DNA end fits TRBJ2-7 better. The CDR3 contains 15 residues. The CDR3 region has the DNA TGTGCCAGCAGTTTTGGAAGGGCTAGGATCCACGAGCAGTACTTC. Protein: CASSFGRARIHEQYF.

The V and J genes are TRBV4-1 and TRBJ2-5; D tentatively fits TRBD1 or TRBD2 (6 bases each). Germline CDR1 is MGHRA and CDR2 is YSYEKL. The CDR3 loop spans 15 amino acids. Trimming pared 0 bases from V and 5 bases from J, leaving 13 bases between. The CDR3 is CASSQDSRGHETQYF. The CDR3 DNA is TGCGCCAGCAGCCAAGATAGCCGGGGGCATGAGACCCAGTACTTC.

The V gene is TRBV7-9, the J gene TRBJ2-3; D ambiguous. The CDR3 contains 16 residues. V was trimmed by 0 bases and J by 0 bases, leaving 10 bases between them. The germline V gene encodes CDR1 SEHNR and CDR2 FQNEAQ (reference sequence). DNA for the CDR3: TGTGCCAGCAGCTTAGCAATTAGCAGGAGCACAGATACGCAGTATTTT. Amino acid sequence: CASSLAISRSTDTQYF.

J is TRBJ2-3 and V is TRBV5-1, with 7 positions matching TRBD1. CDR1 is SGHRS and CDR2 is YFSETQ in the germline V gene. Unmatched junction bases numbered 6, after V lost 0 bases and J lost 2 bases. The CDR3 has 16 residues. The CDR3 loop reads CASSLDGQATTDTQYF. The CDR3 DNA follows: TGCGCCAGCAGCTTGGATGGACAGGCAACCACAGATACGCAGTATTTT.

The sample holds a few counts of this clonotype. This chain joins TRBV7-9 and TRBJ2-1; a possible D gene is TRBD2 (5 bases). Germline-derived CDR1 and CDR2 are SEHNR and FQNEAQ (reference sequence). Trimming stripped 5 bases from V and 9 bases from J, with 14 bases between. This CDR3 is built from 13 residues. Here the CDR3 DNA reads TGTGCCAGCAGCCTCCTGCTTGGAGGTGAGCAGTTCTTC. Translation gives CASSLLLGGEQFF.

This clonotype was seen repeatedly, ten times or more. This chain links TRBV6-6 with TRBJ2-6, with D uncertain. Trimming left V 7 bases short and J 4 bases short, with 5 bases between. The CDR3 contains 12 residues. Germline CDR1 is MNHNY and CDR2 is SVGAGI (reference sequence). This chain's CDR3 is CASTPGANVLTF. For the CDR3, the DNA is TGTGCCAGCACGCCCGGGGCCAACGTCCTGACTTTC.

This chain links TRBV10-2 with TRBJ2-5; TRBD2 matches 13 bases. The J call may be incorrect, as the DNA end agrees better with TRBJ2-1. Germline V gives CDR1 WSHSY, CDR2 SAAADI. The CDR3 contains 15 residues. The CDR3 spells CASRSGTSGANKQFF. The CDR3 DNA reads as TGCGCCAGCAGGTCCGGGACTAGCGGGGCGAATAAGCAGTTCTTC.

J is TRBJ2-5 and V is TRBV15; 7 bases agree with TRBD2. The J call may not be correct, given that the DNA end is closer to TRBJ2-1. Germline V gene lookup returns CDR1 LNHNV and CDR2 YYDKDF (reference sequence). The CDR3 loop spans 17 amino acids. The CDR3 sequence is CATSRGTTSAGYNEQFF. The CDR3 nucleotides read TGTGCCACCAGCAGAGGAACCACTAGCGCCGGCTACAATGAGCAGTTCTTC.

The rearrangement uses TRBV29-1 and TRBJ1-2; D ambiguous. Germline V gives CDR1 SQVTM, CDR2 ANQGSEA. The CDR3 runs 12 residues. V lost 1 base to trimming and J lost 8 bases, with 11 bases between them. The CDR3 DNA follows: TGCAGCGTTGAAGTGGGCTTTGACGGCTACACCTTC. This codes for CSVEVGFDGYTF.

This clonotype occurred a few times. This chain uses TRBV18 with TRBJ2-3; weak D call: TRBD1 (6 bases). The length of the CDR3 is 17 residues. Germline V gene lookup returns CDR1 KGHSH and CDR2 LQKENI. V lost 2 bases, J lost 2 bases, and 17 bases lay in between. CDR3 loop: CASSPYELRGTTDTQYF. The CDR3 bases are TGTGCCAGCTCACCATACGAACTCAGGGGTACCACAGATACGCAGTATTTT.

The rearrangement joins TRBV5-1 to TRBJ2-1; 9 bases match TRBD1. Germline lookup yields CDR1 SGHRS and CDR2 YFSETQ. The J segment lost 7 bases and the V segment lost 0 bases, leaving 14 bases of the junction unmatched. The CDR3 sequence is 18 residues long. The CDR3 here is CASSLEGTGQDLSNEQFF. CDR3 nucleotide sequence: TGCGCCAGCAGCTTGGAGGGGACAGGGCAGGATCTGAGTAATGAGCAGTTCTTC.

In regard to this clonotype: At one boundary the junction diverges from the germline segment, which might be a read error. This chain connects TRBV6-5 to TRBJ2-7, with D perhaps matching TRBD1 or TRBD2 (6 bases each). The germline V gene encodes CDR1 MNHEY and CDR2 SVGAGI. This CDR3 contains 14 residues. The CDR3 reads CASKGVTGAYEQHF. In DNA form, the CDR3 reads TGTGCCAGCAAGGGGGTGACGGGGGCATACGAGCAGCACTTC.

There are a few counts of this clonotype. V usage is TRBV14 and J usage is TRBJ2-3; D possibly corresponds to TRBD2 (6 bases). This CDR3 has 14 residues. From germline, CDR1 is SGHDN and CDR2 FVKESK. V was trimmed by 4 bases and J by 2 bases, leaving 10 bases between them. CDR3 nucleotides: TGTGCCAGCAGCCGCGGGACTTTCACAGATACGCAGTATTTT. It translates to CASSRGTFTDTQYF.

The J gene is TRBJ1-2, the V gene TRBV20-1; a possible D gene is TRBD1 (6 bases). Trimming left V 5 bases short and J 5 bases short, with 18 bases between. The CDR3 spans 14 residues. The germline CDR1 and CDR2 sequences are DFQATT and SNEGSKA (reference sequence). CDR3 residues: CSAWGGQTIYGYTF. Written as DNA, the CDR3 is TGCAGTGCTTGGGGTGGACAGACCATTTATGGCTACACCTTC.

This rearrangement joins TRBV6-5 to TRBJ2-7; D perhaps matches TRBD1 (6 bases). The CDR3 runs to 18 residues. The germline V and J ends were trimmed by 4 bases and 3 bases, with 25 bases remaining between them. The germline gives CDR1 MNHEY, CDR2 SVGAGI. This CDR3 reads CASSSKQGYSRPNYEQYF. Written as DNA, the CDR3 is TGTGCCAGCAGTTCAAAACAGGGCTATTCTCGCCCTAACTACGAGCAGTACTTC.

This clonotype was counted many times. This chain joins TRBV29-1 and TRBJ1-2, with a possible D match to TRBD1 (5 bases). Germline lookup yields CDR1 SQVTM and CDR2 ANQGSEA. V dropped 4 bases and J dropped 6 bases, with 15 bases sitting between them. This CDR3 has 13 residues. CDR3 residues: CSVVIYGAHGYTF. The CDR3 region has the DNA TGCAGCGTTGTTATCTACGGGGCACATGGCTACACCTTC. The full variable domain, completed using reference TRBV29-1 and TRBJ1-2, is SAVISQKPSRDICQRGTSLTIQCQVDSQVTMMFWYRQQPGQSLTLIATANQGSEATYESGFVIDKFPISRPNLTFSTLTVSNMSPEDSSIYLCSVVIYGAHGYTFGSGTRLTVV.